These T cell receptor beta chains were read from a single sample in a study of kidney transplant recipient with SARS-CoV-2 infection. One entry per CDR3 protein results from TCRdb running MiXCR on the reads. The data hold roughly 230,000 distinct CDR3 sequences, with 25% to 30% observed a single time. Sample: a blood sample, taken at baseline and on day 111 from a kidney transplant recipient. These receptors originate from a male patient younger than 45 who had COVID-19 and was a kidney transplant recipient. Certain T cells may be donor cells from the graft. Both conserved end residues are trimmed from each CDR3. A D gene is named only where the DNA matches it firmly.

cdr3_aa v_call d_call
ANSSPSRTANQPQH TRBV7-8 NA
ASTPRTGVGNQPQH TRBV6-5 TRBD1
ASSQELGRRTEAF TRBV3-1 NA
ASSPDYFPGTGDYSNQPQH TRBV4-1 TRBD1
ASGEGLAGNNEQF TRBV27 TRBD2
ATTPGTGVSNQPQH TRBV6-5 TRBD1
ASRIRHPRKTYGYT TRBV5-8 NA
ASSLEGQALRETQY TRBV11-2 TRBD1
ASSLGPGETQY TRBV5-1 NA
ASSPPSGFYQPQH TRBV6-2/TRBV6-3 NA
ATSRNCSTRKTHGYT TRBV24-1 NA
ASSSTLGGGYT TRBV13 TRBD1
SARDRGFLYGYT TRBV20-1 NA
ASKAGGPGNEQF TRBV28 TRBD2
ASSVRPKCRKTYGYT TRBV7-7 NA
ASSVGTYTGELF TRBV6-4 NA
ASSFRIKGTGEQY TRBV27 NA
ASSLDSTEAF TRBV11-3 NA
ASEGRSSTQSRANVLT TRBV5-8 NA
ASSMLYTLRKTYGYT TRBV3-1 NA
ATSKTMTGYTEAF TRBV15 TRBD1
ASSLVGGRYEQY TRBV5-4 TRBD2
ASSKRAGGRKTYGYT TRBV6-6 NA
ASSSGLVPDTQY TRBV25-1 TRBD2
ASSWGQGARETQY TRBV5-6 TRBD1
ATRDRGLSGANVLT TRBV19 TRBD1
ASSGSVTSRKTYGYT TRBV11-2 NA
SAPSAYGTGYGYT TRBV20-1 NA
SAGARLFRKTYGYT TRBV20-1 NA
ASSTAGTSRKTYGYT TRBV11-2 NA
ASKIIVPGKTYGYT TRBV5-4 NA
ASSLIQGAEQY TRBV5-1 NA